These 2 T cell receptor beta chains were sequenced from one sample in a study of cytomegalovirus exposure and HLA in healthy donors. The study ran its PCR with 60 Vbeta and 13 Jbeta primers. The method was immunoSEQ multiplex PCR; TCRdb's version includes in-frame clones alone and lacks a portion of them. The repertoire has about 67,000 clones, 80% of them found once; the top ten carry about 4.1%. The sample taken for sequencing was PBMCs. The receptors shown here come from a young woman in good health and CMV-seronegative.

The V gene is TRBV5-4, the J gene TRBJ1-6; a possible D gene is TRBD1 (5 bases). The germline gives CDR1 SGHNT, CDR2 YYREEE (reference sequence). The CDR3 spans 17 residues. Between the trimmed V and J ends, which lost 0 bases and 6 bases, there was a span of 16 bases. The CDR3 protein is CASSLVGQGVRNSPLHF. DNA for the CDR3: TGTGCCAGCAGCTTGGTAGGCCAGGGCGTGCGTAATTCACCCCTCCACTTT. The entire variable domain, with the rest obtained from reference TRBV5-4 and TRBJ1-6, is as follows: ETGVTQSPTHLIKTRGQQVTLRCSSQSGHNTVSWYQQALGQGPQFIFQYYREEENGRGNFPPRFSGLQFPNYSSELNVNALELDDSALYLCASSLVGQGVRNSPLHFGNGTRLTVT.

This rearrangement joins TRBV4-1 to TRBJ2-3, with D perhaps matching TRBD2 (5 bases). V was trimmed by 0 bases and J by 3 bases, leaving 10 bases between them. The CDR3 length is 15 residues. Germline assignment: CDR1 MGHRA and CDR2 YSYEKL. The CDR3 nucleotides read TGCGCCAGCAGCCAAGATCCCCGGGAAACAGATACGCAGTATTTT. Translation gives CASSQDPRETDTQYF.